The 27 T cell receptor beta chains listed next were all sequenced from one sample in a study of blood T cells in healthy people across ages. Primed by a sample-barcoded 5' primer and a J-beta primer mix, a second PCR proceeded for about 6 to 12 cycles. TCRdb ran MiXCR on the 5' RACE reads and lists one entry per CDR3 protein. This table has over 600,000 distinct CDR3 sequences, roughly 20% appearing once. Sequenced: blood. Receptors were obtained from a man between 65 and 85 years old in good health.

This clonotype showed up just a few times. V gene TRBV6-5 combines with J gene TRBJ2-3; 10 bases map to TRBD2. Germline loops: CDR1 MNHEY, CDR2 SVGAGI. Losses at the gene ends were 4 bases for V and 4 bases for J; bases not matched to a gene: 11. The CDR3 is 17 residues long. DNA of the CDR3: TGTGCCAGCAGTTCCCCAAGACTAGCGGGCTCCCCAGATACGCAGTATTTT. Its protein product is CASSSPRLAGSPDTQYF.

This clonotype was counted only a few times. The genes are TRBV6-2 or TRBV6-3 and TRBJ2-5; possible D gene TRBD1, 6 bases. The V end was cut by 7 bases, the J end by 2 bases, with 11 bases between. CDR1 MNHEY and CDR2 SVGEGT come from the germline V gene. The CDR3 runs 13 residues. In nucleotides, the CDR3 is TGTGCCAGCACCTTAGACAGGCAAGAGACCCAGTACTTC. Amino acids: CASTLDRQETQYF.

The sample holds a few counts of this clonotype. The CDR3, as DNA: TGTGCCACCGGAGACGCTATTGGGGAAAAACTGTTTTTT. Protein: CATGDAIGEKLFF. The chain carries TRBV15 and TRBJ1-4; D gene ambiguous. Trimming removed 8 bases at V and 8 bases at J, with 15 bases between. Germline V CDR1 and CDR2: LNHNV, YYDKDF (reference sequence). The CDR3 contains 13 residues.

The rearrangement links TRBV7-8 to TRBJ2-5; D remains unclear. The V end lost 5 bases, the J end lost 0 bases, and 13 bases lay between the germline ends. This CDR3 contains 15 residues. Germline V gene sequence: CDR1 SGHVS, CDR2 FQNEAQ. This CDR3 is CASSPKLKYQETQYF. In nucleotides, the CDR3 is TGTGCCAGCAGCCCTAAACTGAAGTACCAAGAGACCCAGTACTTC.

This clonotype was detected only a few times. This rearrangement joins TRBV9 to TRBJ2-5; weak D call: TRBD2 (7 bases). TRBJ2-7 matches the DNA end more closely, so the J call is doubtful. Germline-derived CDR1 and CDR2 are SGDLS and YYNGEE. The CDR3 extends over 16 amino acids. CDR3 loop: CASSVEGGRVRSEQYF. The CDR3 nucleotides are TGTGCCAGCAGCGTAGAGGGGGGGAGAGTTCGATCCGAGCAGTACTTC.

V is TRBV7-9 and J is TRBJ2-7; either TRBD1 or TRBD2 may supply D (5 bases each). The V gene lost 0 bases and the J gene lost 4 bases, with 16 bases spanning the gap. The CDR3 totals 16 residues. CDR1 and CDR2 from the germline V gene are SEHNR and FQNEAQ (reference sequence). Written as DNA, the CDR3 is TGTGCCAGCAGCTTAGCGCTGGGGCTAGCAGCGTACGAGCAGTACTTC. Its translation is CASSLALGLAAYEQYF.

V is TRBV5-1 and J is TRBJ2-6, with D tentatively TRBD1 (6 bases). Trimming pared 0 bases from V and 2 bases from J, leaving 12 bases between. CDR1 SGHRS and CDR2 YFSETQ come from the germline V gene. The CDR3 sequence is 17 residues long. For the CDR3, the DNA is TGCGCCAGCAGCTTGGGAGGGACAATCCCTGGGGCCAACGTCCTGACTTTC. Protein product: CASSLGGTIPGANVLTF.

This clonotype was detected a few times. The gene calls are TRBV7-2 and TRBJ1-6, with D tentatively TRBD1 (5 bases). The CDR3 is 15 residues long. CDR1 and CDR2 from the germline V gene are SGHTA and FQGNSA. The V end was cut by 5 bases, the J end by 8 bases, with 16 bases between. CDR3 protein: CASSAETVTYSPLHF. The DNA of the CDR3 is TGTGCCAGCAGCGCAGAGACAGTAACCTATTCACCCCTCCACTTT.

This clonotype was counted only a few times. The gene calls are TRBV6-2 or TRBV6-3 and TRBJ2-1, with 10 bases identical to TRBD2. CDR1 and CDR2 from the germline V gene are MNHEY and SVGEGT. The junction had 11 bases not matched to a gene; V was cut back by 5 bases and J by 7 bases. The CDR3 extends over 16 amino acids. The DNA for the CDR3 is TGTGCCAGCAGTAGGAGCGGGAGGGCCCTAGAGAATGAGCAGTTCTTC. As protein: CASSRSGRALENEQFF.

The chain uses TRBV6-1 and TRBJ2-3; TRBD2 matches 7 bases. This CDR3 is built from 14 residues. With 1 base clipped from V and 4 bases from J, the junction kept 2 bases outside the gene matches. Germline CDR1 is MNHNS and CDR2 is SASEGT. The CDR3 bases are TGTGCCAGCAGTGAAGGGGGAGGGGCAGATACGCAGTATTTT. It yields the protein CASSEGGGADTQYF.

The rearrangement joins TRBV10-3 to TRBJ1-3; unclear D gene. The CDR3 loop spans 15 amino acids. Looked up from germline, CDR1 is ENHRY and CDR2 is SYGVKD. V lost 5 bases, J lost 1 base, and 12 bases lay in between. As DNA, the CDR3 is TGTGCCATCAGTCCCACAGACCCTTCTGGAAACACCATATATTTT. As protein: CAISPTDPSGNTIYF.

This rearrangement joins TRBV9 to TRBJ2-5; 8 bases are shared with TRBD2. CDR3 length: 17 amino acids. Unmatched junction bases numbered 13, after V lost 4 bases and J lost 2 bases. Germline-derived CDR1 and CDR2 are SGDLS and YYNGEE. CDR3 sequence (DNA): TGTGCCAGCAGCCGAGGGACAACTAGCGGCAGACAAGAGACCCAGTACTTC. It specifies CASSRGTTSGRQETQYF.

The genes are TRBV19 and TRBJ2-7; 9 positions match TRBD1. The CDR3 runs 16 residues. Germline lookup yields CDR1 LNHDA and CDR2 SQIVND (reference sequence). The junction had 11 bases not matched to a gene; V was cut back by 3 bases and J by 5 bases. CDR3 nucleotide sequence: TGTGCCAGTAGTATTCTGTCGGACAGGGGTCTCCACGAGCAGTACTTC. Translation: CASSILSDRGLHEQYF.

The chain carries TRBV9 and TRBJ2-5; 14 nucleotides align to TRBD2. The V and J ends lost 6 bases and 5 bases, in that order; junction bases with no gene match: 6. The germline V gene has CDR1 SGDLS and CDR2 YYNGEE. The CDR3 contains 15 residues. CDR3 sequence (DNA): TGTGCCAGCAACGAGGGACTAGCGGGAGTGGAGACCCAGTACTTC. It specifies CASNEGLAGVETQYF.

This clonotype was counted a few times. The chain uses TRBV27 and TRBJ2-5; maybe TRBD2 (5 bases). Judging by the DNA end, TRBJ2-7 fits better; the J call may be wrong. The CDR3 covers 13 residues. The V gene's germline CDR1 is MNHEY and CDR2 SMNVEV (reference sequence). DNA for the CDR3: TGTGCCAGCAGCATGATATCTAGCTTCGAGCAGTACTTC. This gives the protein CASSMISSFEQYF.

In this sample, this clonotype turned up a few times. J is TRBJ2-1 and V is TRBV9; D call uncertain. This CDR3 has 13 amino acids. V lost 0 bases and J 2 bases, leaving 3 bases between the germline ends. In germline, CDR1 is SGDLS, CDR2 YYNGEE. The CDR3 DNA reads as TGTGCCAGCAGCGTAGATCCCTACAATGAGCAGTTCTTC. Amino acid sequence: CASSVDPYNEQFF.

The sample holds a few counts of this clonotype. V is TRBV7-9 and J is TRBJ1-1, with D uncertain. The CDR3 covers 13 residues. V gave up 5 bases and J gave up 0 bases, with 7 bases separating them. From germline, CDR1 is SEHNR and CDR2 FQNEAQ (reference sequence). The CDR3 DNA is TGTGCCAGCAGCCTCCATATGAACACTGAAGCTTTCTTT. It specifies CASSLHMNTEAFF. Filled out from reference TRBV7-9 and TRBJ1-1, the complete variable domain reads DTGVSQNPRHKITKRGQNVTFRCDPISEHNRLYWYRQTLGQGPEFLTYFQNEAQLEKSRLLSDRFSAERPKGSFSTLEIQRTEQGDSAMYLCASSLHMNTEAFFGQGTRLTVV.

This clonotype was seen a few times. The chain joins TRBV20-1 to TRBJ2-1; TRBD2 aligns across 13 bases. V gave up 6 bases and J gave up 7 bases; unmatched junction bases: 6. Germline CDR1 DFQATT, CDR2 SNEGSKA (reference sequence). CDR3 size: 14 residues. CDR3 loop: CSAPRLAGGNEQFF. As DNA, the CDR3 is TGCAGTGCGCCCCGACTAGCGGGAGGTAATGAGCAGTTCTTC.

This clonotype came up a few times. The CDR3 DNA is TGCAGCGCGCGACCGGGACAGACAACCTACGAGCAGTACTTC. It is translated as CSARPGQTTYEQYF. V usage is TRBV29-1 and J usage is TRBJ2-7, with 7 bases identical to TRBD1. This CDR3 region has 14 residues. With 7 bases clipped from V and 2 bases from J, the junction kept 11 bases outside the gene matches. Germline-derived CDR1 and CDR2 are SQVTM and ANQGSEA.

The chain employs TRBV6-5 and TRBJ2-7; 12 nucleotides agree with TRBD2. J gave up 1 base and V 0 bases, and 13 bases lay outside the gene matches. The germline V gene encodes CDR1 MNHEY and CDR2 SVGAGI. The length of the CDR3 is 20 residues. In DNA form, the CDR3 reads TGTGCCAGCAGTTACTCCCTGAAGACTAGCGGGAGTCCTATTTCCTACGAGCAGTACTTC. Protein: CASSYSLKTSGSPISYEQYF.

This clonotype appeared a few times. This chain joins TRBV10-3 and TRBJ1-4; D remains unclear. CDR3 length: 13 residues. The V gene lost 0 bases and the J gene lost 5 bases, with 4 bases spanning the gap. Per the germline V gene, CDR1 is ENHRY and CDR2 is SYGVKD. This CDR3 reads CAISESKNEKLFF. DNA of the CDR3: TGTGCCATCAGTGAGTCGAAGAATGAAAAACTGTTTTTT.

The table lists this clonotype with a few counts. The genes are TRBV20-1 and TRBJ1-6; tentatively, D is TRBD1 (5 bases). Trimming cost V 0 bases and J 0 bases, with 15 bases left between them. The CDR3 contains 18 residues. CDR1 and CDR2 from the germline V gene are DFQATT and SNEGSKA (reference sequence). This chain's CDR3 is CSARDSGRVSSYNSPLHF. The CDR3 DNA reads TGCAGTGCTAGAGATTCCGGCAGGGTTAGCTCCTATAATTCACCCCTCCACTTT.

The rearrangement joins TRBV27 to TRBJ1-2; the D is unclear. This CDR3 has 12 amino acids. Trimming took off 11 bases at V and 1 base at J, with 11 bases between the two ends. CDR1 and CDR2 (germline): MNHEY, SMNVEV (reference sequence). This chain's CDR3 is CASAGSNYGYTF. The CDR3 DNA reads TGTGCCTCCGCGGGGAGTAACTATGGCTACACCTTC.

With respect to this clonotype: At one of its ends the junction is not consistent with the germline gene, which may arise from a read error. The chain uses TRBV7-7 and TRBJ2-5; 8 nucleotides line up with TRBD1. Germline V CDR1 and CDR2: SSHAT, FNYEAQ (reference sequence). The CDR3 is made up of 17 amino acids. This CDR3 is CASSLGELTGAVGTQYF. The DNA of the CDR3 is TGTGCTAGCAGCTTAGGGGAACTGACAGGGGCGGTTGGGACCCAGTACTTC.

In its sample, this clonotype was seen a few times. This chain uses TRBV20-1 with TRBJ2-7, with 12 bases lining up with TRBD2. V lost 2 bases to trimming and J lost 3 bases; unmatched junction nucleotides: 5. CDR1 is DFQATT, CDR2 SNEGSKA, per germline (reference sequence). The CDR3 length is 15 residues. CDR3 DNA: TGCAGTGCTAGAAGGGCGACTAGCGGGAGCTACGAGCAGTACTTC. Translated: CSARRATSGSYEQYF.

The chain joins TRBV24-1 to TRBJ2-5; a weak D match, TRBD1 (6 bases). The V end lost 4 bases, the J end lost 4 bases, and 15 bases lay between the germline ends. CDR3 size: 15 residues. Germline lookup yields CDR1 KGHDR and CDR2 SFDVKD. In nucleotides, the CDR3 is TGTGCCACCAGTGAAGGGACAACAGGGAGAGAGACCCAGTACTTC. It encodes CATSEGTTGRETQYF.

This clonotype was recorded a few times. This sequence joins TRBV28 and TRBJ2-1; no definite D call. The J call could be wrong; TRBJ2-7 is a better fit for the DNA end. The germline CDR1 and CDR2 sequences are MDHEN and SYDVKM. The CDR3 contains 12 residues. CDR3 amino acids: CASRRQSYEQYF. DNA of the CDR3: TGTGCCAGCAGGAGGCAGTCCTACGAGCAGTACTTC.